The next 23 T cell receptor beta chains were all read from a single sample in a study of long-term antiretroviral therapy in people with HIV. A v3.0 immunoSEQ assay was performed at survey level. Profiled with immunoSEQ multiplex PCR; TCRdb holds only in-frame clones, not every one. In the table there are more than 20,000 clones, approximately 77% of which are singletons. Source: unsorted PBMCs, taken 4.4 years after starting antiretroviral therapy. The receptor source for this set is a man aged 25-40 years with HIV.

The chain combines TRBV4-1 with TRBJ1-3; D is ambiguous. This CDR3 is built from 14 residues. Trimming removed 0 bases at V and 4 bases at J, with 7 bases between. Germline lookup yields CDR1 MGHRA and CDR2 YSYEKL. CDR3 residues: CASSQESGGNTIYF. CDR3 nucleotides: TGCGCCAGCAGCCAAGAATCAGGAGGAAACACCATATATTTT.

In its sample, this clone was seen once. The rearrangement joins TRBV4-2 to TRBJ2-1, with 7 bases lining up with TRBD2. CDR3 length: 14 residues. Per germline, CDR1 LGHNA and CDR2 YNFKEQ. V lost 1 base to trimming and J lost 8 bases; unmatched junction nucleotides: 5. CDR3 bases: TGTGCCAGCAGCCAAGGCGGGGGTACGGATGAGCAGTTCTTC. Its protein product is CASSQGGGTDEQFF.

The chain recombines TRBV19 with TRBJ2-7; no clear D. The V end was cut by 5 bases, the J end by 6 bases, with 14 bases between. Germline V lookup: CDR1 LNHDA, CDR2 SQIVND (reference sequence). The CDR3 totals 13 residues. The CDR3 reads CASSSDLFAEQYF. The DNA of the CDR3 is TGTGCCAGTAGTTCGGACCTCTTTGCCGAGCAGTACTTC.

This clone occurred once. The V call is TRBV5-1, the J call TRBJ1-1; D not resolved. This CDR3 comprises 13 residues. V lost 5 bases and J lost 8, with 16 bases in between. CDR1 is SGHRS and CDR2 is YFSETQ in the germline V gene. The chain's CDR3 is CASRHNREPEAFF. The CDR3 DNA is TGCGCCAGCAGACACAACCGGGAGCCCGAAGCTTTCTTT.

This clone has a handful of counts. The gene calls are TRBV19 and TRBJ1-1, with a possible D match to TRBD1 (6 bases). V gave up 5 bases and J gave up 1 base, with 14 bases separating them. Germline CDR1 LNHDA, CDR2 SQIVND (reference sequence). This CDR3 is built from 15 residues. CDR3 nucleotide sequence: TGTGCCAGTAGTCCAAGTCAGGGGAGGAACACTGAAGCTTTCTTT. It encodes CASSPSQGRNTEAFF.

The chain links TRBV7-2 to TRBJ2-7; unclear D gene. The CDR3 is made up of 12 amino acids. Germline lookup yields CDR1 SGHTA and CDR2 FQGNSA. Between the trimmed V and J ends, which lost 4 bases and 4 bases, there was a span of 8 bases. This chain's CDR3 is CASSSQLYEQYF. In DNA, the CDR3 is TGTGCCAGCAGCTCACAGTTATACGAGCAGTACTTC.

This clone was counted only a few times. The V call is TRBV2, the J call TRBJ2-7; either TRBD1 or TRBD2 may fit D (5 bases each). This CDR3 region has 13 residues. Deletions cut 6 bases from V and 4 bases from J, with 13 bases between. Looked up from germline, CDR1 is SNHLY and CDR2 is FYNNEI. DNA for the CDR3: TGTGCCAGCAGGGGGGAACTTATATACGAGCAGTACTTC. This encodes CASRGELIYEQYF.

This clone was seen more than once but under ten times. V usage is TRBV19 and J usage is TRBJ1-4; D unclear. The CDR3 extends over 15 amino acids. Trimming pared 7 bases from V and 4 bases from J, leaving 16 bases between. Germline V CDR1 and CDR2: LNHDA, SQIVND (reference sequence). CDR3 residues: CASNSPTVHNEKLFF. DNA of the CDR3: TGTGCCAGTAACTCCCCGACTGTCCATAATGAAAAACTGTTTTTT. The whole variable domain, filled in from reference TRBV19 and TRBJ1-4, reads DGGITQSPKYLFRKEGQNVTLSCEQNLNHDAMYWYRQDPGQGLRLIYYSQIVNDFQKGDIAEGYSVSREKKESFPLTVTSAQKNPTAFYLCASNSPTVHNEKLFFGSGTQLSVL.

The CDR3 here is CASSLAGTTNEKLFF. In nucleotides, the CDR3 is TGCGCCAGCAGCTTGGCGGGTACAACTAATGAAAAACTGTTTTTT. The chain is built from TRBV5-1 and TRBJ1-4; D not certain. Germline CDR1 SGHRS, CDR2 YFSETQ. The CDR3 runs 15 residues. Trimming shortened V by 0 bases and J by 0 bases, and 6 bases separated the two germline ends.

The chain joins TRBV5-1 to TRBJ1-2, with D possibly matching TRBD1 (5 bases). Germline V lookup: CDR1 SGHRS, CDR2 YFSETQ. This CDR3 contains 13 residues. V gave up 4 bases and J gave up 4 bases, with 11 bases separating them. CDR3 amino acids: CASSPGLGYGYTF. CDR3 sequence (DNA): TGCGCCAGCAGCCCAGGGCTGGGCTATGGCTACACCTTC.

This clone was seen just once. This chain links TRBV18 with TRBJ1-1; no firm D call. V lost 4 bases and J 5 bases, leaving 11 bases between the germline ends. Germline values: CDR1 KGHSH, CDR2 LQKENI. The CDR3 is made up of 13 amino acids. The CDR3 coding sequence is TGTGCCAGCTCACTCGACAAGTGGACTGAAGCTTTCTTT. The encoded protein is CASSLDKWTEAFF.

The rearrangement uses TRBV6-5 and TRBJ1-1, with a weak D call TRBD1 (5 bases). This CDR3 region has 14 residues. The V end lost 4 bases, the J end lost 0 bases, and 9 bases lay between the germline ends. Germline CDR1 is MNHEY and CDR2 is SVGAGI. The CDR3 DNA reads TGTGCCAGCAGTTTTGGACACATGAACACTGAAGCTTTCTTT. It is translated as CASSFGHMNTEAFF.

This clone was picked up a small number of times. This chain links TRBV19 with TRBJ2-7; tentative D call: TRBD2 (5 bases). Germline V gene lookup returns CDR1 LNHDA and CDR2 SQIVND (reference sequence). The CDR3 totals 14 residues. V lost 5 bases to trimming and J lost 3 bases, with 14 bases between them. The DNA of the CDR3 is TGTGCCAGTAGTCCGAGAGGGAGTAGCTACGAGCAGTACTTC. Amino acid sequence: CASSPRGSSYEQYF.

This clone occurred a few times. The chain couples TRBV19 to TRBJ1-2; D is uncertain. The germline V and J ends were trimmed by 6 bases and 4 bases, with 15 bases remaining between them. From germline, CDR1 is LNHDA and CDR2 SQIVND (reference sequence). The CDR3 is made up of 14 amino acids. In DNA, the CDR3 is TGTGCCAGTAGCCCTTTTATGTTAACCTATGGCTACACCTTC. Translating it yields CASSPFMLTYGYTF. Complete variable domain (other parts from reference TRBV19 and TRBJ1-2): DGGITQSPKYLFRKEGQNVTLSCEQNLNHDAMYWYRQDPGQGLRLIYYSQIVNDFQKGDIAEGYSVSREKKESFPLTVTSAQKNPTAFYLCASSPFMLTYGYTFGSGTRLTVV.

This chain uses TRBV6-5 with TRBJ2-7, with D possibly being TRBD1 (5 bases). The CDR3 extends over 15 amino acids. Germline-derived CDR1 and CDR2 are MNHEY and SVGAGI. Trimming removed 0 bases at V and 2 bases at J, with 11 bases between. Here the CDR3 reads CASSYSLVDTYEQYF. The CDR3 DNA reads TGTGCCAGCAGTTACTCCCTAGTGGACACCTACGAGCAGTACTTC.

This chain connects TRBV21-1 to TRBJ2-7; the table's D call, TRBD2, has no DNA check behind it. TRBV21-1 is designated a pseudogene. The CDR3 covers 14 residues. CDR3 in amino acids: CASSKPPVYYEQYF. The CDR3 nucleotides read TGTGCCAGCAGCAAGCCGCCGGTGTACTACGAGCAGTACTTC.

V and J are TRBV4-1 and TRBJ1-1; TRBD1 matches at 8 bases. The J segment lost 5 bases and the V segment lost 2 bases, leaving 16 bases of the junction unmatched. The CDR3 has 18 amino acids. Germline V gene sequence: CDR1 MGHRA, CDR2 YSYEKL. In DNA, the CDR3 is TGCGCCAGCAGCCAACGGGGGCAGGGGGCCCTACTGGGAACTGAAGCTTTCTTT. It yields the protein CASSQRGQGALLGTEAFF.

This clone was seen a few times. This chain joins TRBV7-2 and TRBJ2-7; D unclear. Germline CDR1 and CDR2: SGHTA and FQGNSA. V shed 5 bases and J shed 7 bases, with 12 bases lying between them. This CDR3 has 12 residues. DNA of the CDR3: TGTGCCAGCAGCATATTCCAGATAGAGCAGTACTTC. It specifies CASSIFQIEQYF.

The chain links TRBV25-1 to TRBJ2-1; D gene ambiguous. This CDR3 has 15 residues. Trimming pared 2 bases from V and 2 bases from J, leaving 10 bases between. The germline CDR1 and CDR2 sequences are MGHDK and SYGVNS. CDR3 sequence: CASSETRPTYNEQFF. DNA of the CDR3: TGTGCCAGCAGTGAAACGCGGCCGACCTACAATGAGCAGTTCTTC.

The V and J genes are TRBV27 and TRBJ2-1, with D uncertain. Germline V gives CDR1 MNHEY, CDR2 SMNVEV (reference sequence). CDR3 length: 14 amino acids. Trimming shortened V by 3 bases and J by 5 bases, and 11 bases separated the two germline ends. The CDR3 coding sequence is TGTGCCAGCAGTTTGACCGGCCAGGACAATGAGCAGTTCTTC. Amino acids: CASSLTGQDNEQFF.

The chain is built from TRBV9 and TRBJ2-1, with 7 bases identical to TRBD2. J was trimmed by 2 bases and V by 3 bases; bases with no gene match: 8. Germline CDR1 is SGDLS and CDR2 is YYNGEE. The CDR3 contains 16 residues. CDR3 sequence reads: CASSAPGGTTYNEQFF. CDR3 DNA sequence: TGTGCCAGCAGCGCCCCCGGGGGGACTACCTACAATGAGCAGTTCTTC.

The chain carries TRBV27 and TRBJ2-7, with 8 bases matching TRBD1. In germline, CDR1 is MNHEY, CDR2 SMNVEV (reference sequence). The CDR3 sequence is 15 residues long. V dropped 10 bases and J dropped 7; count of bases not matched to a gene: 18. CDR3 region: CATRQGAHRAIEQYF. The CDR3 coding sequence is TGTGCCACGCGGCAGGGGGCCCACAGGGCGATAGAGCAGTACTTC.

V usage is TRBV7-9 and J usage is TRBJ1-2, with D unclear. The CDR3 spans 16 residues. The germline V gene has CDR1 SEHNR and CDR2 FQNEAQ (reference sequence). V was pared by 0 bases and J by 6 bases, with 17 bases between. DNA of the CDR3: TGTGCCAGCAGCTTAGCATCACGGATCTCTTATGATGGCTACACCTTC. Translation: CASSLASRISYDGYTF.